What follows describes a single TCR beta chain. The antigen remains unidentified. Via 5' RACE with UMI labels, TRB cDNA libraries were prepared. TCRdb reprocessed the 5' RACE reads, with one entry per CDR3 protein and no DNA. The sample table sets out some 110,000 distinct CDR3 sequences. The germline V gene encodes CDR1 SNHLY and CDR2 FYNNEI. This CDR3 comprises 15 residues. This entry belongs to a study of CXCR3-negative and CXCR3-positive naive CD8 T cells. Whole-study findings and limits: Naive cells with CXCR3 showed TRB CDR3s that were more hydrophobic than those in CXCR3-negative naive cells. Naive subsets did not differ in surface CD5, and the authors estimated TCR strength using properties of the TRB CDR3. Memory CD8+ cells had much lower diversity, and both naive subsets had comparably high diversity.

The clonotype originates from a human donor in good health. Some clones in this sample may be carry-over from other donors' samples. Sequenced material: naive CXCR3+ CD8+ T cells from blood. The subset is: CD45RO-CCR7+CD27+CD95- naive CD8+ T cells expressing CXCR3 (TNR3+). The chain combines TRBV2 with TRBJ2-3; lacking DNA, the TRBD1 call made by TCRdb goes unchecked. The CDR3 sequence: CASSVHRGSADTQYF.